The 15 T cell receptor beta chains given below trace back to one sample, sequenced in a study of T cell repertoires in cytomegalovirus infection (dated by TCRdb to about 2019). The run used an Illumina HiSeq 1500. TCRdb applied fastp at Q25 and MiXCR to the public reads, then kept only in-frame beta chains. Each CDR3 protein gets just one entry, which takes the most common genes and DNA from the rows behind it. Recorded for this sample are some 280,000 distinct CDR3 sequences; roughly 15% of them occurred a single time. Around 8.1% of the sample is in the top ten clones. Sequencing was done on a sample of PBMCs. The receptors shown here come from a human donor in good health (CMV status not recorded). Some clones in this sample may be carry-over from other donors' samples.

This clonotype has a count of ten or more. The V call is TRBV7-2, the J call TRBJ2-7; D is perhaps TRBD1 (6 bases). The germline gives CDR1 SGHTA, CDR2 FQGNSA. Trimming shortened V by 1 base and J by 6 bases, and 13 bases separated the two germline ends. The CDR3 contains 14 residues. The CDR3 nucleotides are TGTGCCAGCAGCTTAGGTGGGACACCCCGCGAGCAGTACTTC. Encoded protein: CASSLGGTPREQYF.

This clonotype was counted at least ten times. The rearrangement uses TRBV7-9 and TRBJ1-4; 8 nucleotides match TRBD1. V lost 5 bases and J lost 8; bases outside the gene matches: 10. CDR1 and CDR2 (germline): SEHNR, FQNEAQ (reference sequence). The CDR3 has 15 amino acids. The CDR3 DNA reads TGTGCCAGCAGCGTAACGACAGGGGTACGCGAAAAACTGTTTTTT. As protein: CASSVTTGVREKLFF.

The chain uses TRBV28 and TRBJ1-1; possible D gene TRBD1, 6 bases. Trimming cost V 3 bases and J 9 bases, with 20 bases left between them. The CDR3 sequence is 15 residues long. Per germline, CDR1 MDHEN and CDR2 SYDVKM. The DNA for the CDR3 is TGTGCCAGCAGTTTCGGAGGGGGTGGCGACCCTCAAGCTTTCTTT. It specifies CASSFGGGGDPQAFF.

Only a few counts were recorded for this clonotype. The chain recombines TRBV12-3 or TRBV12-4 with TRBJ2-7; 10 nucleotides agree with TRBD1. With V trimmed by 8 bases and J by 4 bases, 2 bases remained unmatched. This CDR3 is 12 amino acids long. This CDR3 is CASRQGAYEQYF. The CDR3 DNA sequence: TGTGCCAGCCGACAGGGGGCTTACGAGCAGTACTTC.

This clonotype came up a few times. CDR3 loop: CASSFQMETDTQYF. CDR3 DNA: TGTGCCAGCAGCTTCCAAATGGAGACAGATACGCAGTATTTT. The J gene is TRBJ2-3, the V gene TRBV7-9; D is undetermined. This CDR3 has 14 amino acids. Trimming removed 3 bases at V and 3 bases at J, with 10 bases between. Germline lookup yields CDR1 SEHNR and CDR2 FQNEAQ (reference sequence).

This clonotype was found many times. The V call is TRBV4-1, the J call TRBJ2-1, with 8 positions matching TRBD2. CDR1 MGHRA and CDR2 YSYEKL come from the germline V gene. V trimming: 0 bases; J trimming: 6 bases; junction bases outside the gene matches: 10. The CDR3 spans 17 residues. The CDR3 here is CASSQEPRGGGRNEQFF. CDR3 DNA sequence: TGCGCCAGCAGCCAAGAGCCCCGGGGGGGTGGCCGCAATGAGCAGTTCTTC.

This chain uses TRBV28 with TRBJ2-1; D gene uncertain. The length of the CDR3 is 15 residues. CDR1 and CDR2 from the germline V gene are MDHEN and SYDVKM. Trimming took 1 base from V and 10 from J, leaving 17 bases between them. The CDR3: CASSLSRTVVMEQFF. In DNA form, the CDR3 reads TGTGCCAGCAGTTTATCCCGGACCGTCGTAATGGAGCAGTTCTTC.

This clonotype was seen ten or more times. The V and J genes are TRBV7-9 and TRBJ2-1; D might be TRBD2 (6 bases). The ends were cut back, 5 bases at V and 3 bases at J, with 17 bases in the middle. The CDR3 sequence is 16 residues long. From germline, CDR1 is SEHNR and CDR2 FQNEAQ (reference sequence). CDR3 amino acids: CASSNVGTSSYNEQFF. The CDR3 DNA sequence: TGTGCCAGCAGCAATGTAGGGACTTCTAGCTACAATGAGCAGTTCTTC.

The V call is TRBV10-3, the J call TRBJ1-5; no clear D. The CDR3 covers 16 residues. Germline CDR1 is ENHRY and CDR2 is SYGVKD. The ends were cut back, 5 bases at V and 0 bases at J, with 14 bases in the middle. CDR3 DNA: TGTGCCATCAGTTCTGGGCGGTTCAATAGCAATCAGCCCCAGCATTTT. Protein sequence: CAISSGRFNSNQPQHF.

The chain has TRBV7-3 and TRBJ2-3, with D possibly called TRBD1 or TRBD2 (5 bases each). This CDR3 has 14 amino acids. Germline assignment: CDR1 SGHTA and CDR2 FQGTGA. Trimming left V 5 bases short and J 4 bases short, with 13 bases between. The CDR3 loop is CASSRDHRSDTQYF. CDR3 coding DNA: TGTGCCAGCAGCCGGGACCATCGATCAGATACGCAGTATTTT.

This clonotype was recorded many times. The rearrangement uses TRBV28 and TRBJ1-5; the D gene is possibly TRBD1 (6 bases). The CDR3 contains 14 residues. V was shortened by 7 bases and J by 4 bases, with 14 bases between the two germline ends. CDR1 and CDR2 (germline): MDHEN, SYDVKM. The CDR3 spells CASTLQGRNQPQHF. CDR3 nucleotides: TGTGCCAGCACCCTACAGGGTAGGAATCAGCCCCAGCATTTT.

This clonotype occurred a few times. The V call is TRBV28, the J call TRBJ2-7, with 8 bases aligning to TRBD2. The CDR3 consists of 16 residues. Per germline, CDR1 MDHEN and CDR2 SYDVKM. Losses at the gene ends were 5 bases for V and 6 bases for J; bases not matched to a gene: 15. CDR3 coding DNA: TGTGCCAGCAGTCCGCCCGGGAGGGCCCCAGGGGCCGAGCAGTACTTC. This sequence encodes CASSPPGRAPGAEQYF.

The chain is built from TRBV28 and TRBJ1-1; D gene ambiguous. Germline values: CDR1 MDHEN, CDR2 SYDVKM. The CDR3 spans 11 residues. The V end was cut by 5 bases, the J end by 5 bases, with 6 bases between. Here the CDR3 DNA reads TGTGCCAGCAGTGGACTAACTGAAGCTTTCTTT. Encoded protein: CASSGLTEAFF.

V usage is TRBV7-3 and J usage is TRBJ2-7, with 8 bases matching TRBD2. Germline loops: CDR1 SGHTA, CDR2 FQGTGA. V lost 2 bases, J lost 2 bases, and 2 bases stayed unmatched. The CDR3 has 14 residues. CDR3 nucleotides: TGTGCCAGCAGCTTACAAGCGGGGGCCTACGAGCAGTACTTC. Amino acid sequence: CASSLQAGAYEQYF.

The CDR3, as DNA: TGCAGTGCTAGAGATTCCGGGACAGGGAAGAACACAGATACGCAGTATTTT. This translates into CSARDSGTGKNTDTQYF. The chain recombines TRBV20-1 with TRBJ2-3, with 9 nucleotides matching TRBD1. The junction had 9 bases not matched to a gene; V was cut back by 0 bases and J by 2 bases. The CDR3 loop spans 17 amino acids. Germline CDR1 and CDR2: DFQATT and SNEGSKA (reference sequence).